The 10 T cell receptor beta chains below were found in one sample sequenced in a study of T cells in Graves' hyperthyroidism and ophthalmopathy (dated by TCRdb to the late 2010s). The library was obtained by multiplex PCR. These reads were obtained on an Illumina HiSeq 2000. Amplification of TCR beta CDR3 regions was carried out from RNA transcripts. The TCR CDR3 was subjected to a first round of RT-PCR using the HTBI primer set and the Qiagen OneStep RT-PCR kit. Starting from the raw public reads, TCRdb applied fastp trimming at Q25, assembled clones with MiXCR and retained in-frame beta chains. When rows share a CDR3 protein, they turn into one entry using the most common DNA and genes. The sample has 650,000 to 800,000 distinct CDR3 sequences on record, 45% of them singletons. Clones ranked in the top ten supply less than 9.5% of the sample. Sequencing was done on a sample of peripheral blood or thyroid tissue (not recorded which). These receptors all come from an adult man with Graves' disease, either hyperthyroidism or ophthalmopathy (not recorded which).

This chain uses TRBV7-8 with TRBJ1-5; 7 bases agree with TRBD1. The CDR3 is 14 residues long. Germline values: CDR1 SGHVS, CDR2 FQNEAQ. J was trimmed by 9 bases and V by 3 bases; bases with no gene match: 8. In nucleotides, the CDR3 is TGTGCCAGCAGCTTGGGACAGTCGGGATCGCCCCAGCATTTT. Protein product: CASSLGQSGSPQHF.

This clonotype was picked up a small number of times. This chain links TRBV12-3 or TRBV12-4 with TRBJ1-5, with TRBD1 matching 7 bases. The V segment lost 4 bases and the J segment 5 bases; nucleotides outside the gene matches: 2. CDR3 length equals 13 residues. CDR3 coding DNA: TGTGCCAGCAGTTCGACAGGGTATCAGCCCCAGCATTTT. Protein sequence: CASSSTGYQPQHF.

This clonotype was detected many times. V and J are TRBV12-3 or TRBV12-4 and TRBJ2-7; weak D call: TRBD1 (6 bases). Trimming cost V 6 bases and J 0 bases, with 9 bases left between them. CDR3 length: 13 amino acids. Here the CDR3 reads CASRVDSSYEQYF. In DNA form, the CDR3 reads TGTGCCAGCAGGGTGGACAGCTCCTACGAGCAGTACTTC.

The chain is built from TRBV20-1 and TRBJ2-7; 9 bases are shared with TRBD2. The germline CDR1 and CDR2 sequences are DFQATT and SNEGSKA (reference sequence). With V trimmed by 5 bases and J by 0 bases, 5 bases remained unmatched. CDR3 length equals 14 residues. The chain's CDR3 is CSALSLAGSYEQYF. The CDR3 bases are TGCAGTGCTCTCTCACTAGCGGGCTCCTACGAGCAGTACTTC.

This clonotype occurred many times. V gene TRBV4-1 combines with J gene TRBJ1-2, with D unclear. The length of the CDR3 is 13 residues. Germline V CDR1 and CDR2: MGHRA, YSYEKL. Between the trimmed V and J ends, which lost 0 bases and 6 bases, there was a span of 8 bases. CDR3 in amino acids: CASSQEVANGYTF. For the CDR3, the DNA is TGCGCCAGCAGCCAAGAGGTAGCTAATGGCTACACCTTC.

This chain connects TRBV19 to TRBJ1-5; D is unresolved. The ends were cut back, 5 bases at V and 1 base at J, with 12 bases in the middle. The CDR3 extends over 15 amino acids. Per germline, CDR1 LNHDA and CDR2 SQIVND (reference sequence). CDR3 nucleotides: TGTGCCAGTAGTGCTTACCCCGGGAGCAATCAGCCCCAGCATTTT. As protein: CASSAYPGSNQPQHF. Full variable domain (missing parts from reference TRBV19 and TRBJ1-5): DGGITQSPKYLFRKEGQNVTLSCEQNLNHDAMYWYRQDPGQGLRLIYYSQIVNDFQKGDIAEGYSVSREKKESFPLTVTSAQKNPTAFYLCASSAYPGSNQPQHFGDGTRLSIL.

This clonotype has just a few counts. The rearrangement uses TRBV7-9 and TRBJ1-2, with D maybe TRBD1 (5 bases). The CDR3 is made up of 15 amino acids. The V end lost 1 base, the J end lost 4 bases, and 13 bases lay between the germline ends. Per the germline V gene, CDR1 is SEHNR and CDR2 is FQNEAQ (reference sequence). CDR3 region: CASSLEAGPGYGYTF. The CDR3 nucleotides are TGTGCCAGCAGCTTAGAGGCAGGGCCCGGCTATGGCTACACCTTC. The whole variable domain, remainder taken from reference TRBV7-9 and TRBJ1-2, is DTGVSQNPRHKITKRGQNVTFRCDPISEHNRLYWYRQTLGQGPEFLTYFQNEAQLEKSRLLSDRFSAERPKGSFSTLEIQRTEQGDSAMYLCASSLEAGPGYGYTFGSGTRLTVV.

The CDR3 is CASSLGGELDTEAFF. For the CDR3, the DNA is TGTGCCAGCAGCTTGGGGGGGGAGTTGGACACTGAAGCTTTCTTT. The chain combines TRBV11-2 with TRBJ1-1; D perhaps matches TRBD1 (5 bases). The germline gives CDR1 SGHAT, CDR2 FQNNGV. This CDR3 spans 15 amino acids. V dropped 3 bases and J dropped 3 bases, with 14 bases sitting between them.

The gene calls are TRBV2 and TRBJ1-1; no reliable D call. Germline V gene sequence: CDR1 SNHLY, CDR2 FYNNEI. V lost 6 bases, J lost 7 bases, and 15 bases lay in between. The length of the CDR3 is 13 residues. The CDR3 reads CASREGRGSEAFF. As DNA, the CDR3 is TGTGCCAGCAGGGAGGGCCGCGGGAGTGAAGCTTTCTTT.

The chain has TRBV29-1 and TRBJ2-7; D perhaps matches TRBD1 (6 bases). Per germline, CDR1 SQVTM and CDR2 ANQGSEA. The ends were cut back, 6 bases at V and 0 bases at J, with 9 bases in the middle. The CDR3 has 12 amino acids. CDR3 bases: TGCAGCGTAGGGACACGCTCCTACGAGCAGTACTTC. This gives the protein CSVGTRSYEQYF.